Below, 21 T cell receptor beta chains from the same sample are listed, as sequenced in a study of CD8+ T cells in alopecia areata. Extracted from the samples, RNA was reverse transcribed into cDNA to serve as the sequencing template. The repertoire was sequenced with immunoSEQ multiplex PCR; TCRdb's copy has only in-frame clones and lacks some. The repertoire has about 150,000 clones, 55% of them found once; the top ten carry about 4.3%. Material for sequencing was CD4+ T cells sorted from blood. The receptors shown here come from a human donor in good health.

V and J are TRBV15 and TRBJ1-5; D ambiguous. Trimming left V 3 bases short and J 6 bases short, with 9 bases between. The germline CDR1 and CDR2 sequences are LNHNV and YYDKDF (reference sequence). The CDR3 spans 13 residues. The CDR3 spells CATSSTTGQPQHF. The CDR3 DNA reads TGTGCCACCAGCAGTACGACGGGTCAGCCCCAGCATTTT.

V usage is TRBV18 and J usage is TRBJ2-1; 10 nucleotides match TRBD2. Germline CDR1 reads KGHSH; CDR2 reads LQKENI. The CDR3 length is 16 residues. Trimming removed 4 bases from V and 4 bases from J; junction bases left unmatched: 7. This CDR3 is CASSRYPSGSYNEQFF. CDR3 coding DNA: TGTGCCAGCTCACGCTACCCTAGCGGGAGTTACAATGAGCAGTTCTTC.

In its sample, this clone was seen once. The V gene is TRBV7-9, the J gene TRBJ2-7, with TRBD1 identical over 8 bases. Germline V gene data show CDR1 as SEHNR and CDR2 as FQNEAQ (reference sequence). V gave up 2 bases and J gave up 6 bases; unmatched junction bases: 6. The CDR3 runs to 14 residues. The CDR3: CASSLRRTGTEQYF. The CDR3 nucleotides read TGTGCCAGCAGCTTACGCAGGACAGGGACCGAGCAGTACTTC.

V usage is TRBV4-1 and J usage is TRBJ1-1; 12 bases line up with TRBD1. This CDR3 is 16 amino acids long. The trim removed 4 bases at V and 6 bases at J, leaving 9 bases unmatched. The germline V gene encodes CDR1 MGHRA and CDR2 YSYEKL. The chain's CDR3 is CASSLGQGARLAEAFF. The CDR3, as DNA: TGCGCCAGCAGCCTGGGACAGGGGGCCCGGTTGGCTGAAGCTTTCTTT.

This clone showed up just a few times. The chain links TRBV29-1 to TRBJ2-3, with D hard to call. Trimming stripped 3 bases from V and 0 bases from J, with 7 bases between. Germline CDR1 SQVTM, CDR2 ANQGSEA. The CDR3 contains 13 residues. The CDR3 spells CSVELDSTDTQYF. The CDR3 nucleotides read TGCAGCGTTGAGTTGGATAGCACAGATACGCAGTATTTT.

V and J are TRBV20-1 and TRBJ2-7; D gene unclear. Germline loops: CDR1 DFQATT, CDR2 SNEGSKA (reference sequence). The CDR3 loop spans 10 amino acids. V lost 5 bases, J lost 7 bases, and 9 bases lay in between. CDR3 in amino acids: CSAAVKEQYF. For the CDR3, the DNA is TGCAGTGCTGCCGTGAAAGAGCAGTACTTC.

The chain recombines TRBV29-1 with TRBJ2-3; D ambiguous. The germline gives CDR1 SQVTM, CDR2 ANQGSEA. V lost 4 bases to trimming and J lost 6 bases, with 14 bases between them. The CDR3 contains 13 residues. The CDR3 loop is CSVAETPRDTQYF. In DNA, the CDR3 is TGCAGCGTTGCCGAGACACCTAGGGATACGCAGTATTTT.

The V gene is TRBV11-2, the J gene TRBJ1-2; D unclear. The CDR3 has 16 residues. The germline V gene encodes CDR1 SGHAT and CDR2 FQNNGV. Deletions cut 4 bases from V and 6 bases from J, with 21 bases between. The CDR3 coding sequence is TGTGCCAGCAGCTCTACCGCGGGCAGGCGAGGAGATGGCTACACCTTC. Encoded protein: CASSSTAGRRGDGYTF. Drawing the rest from reference TRBV11-2 and TRBJ1-2, the complete variable domain is EAGVAQSPRYKIIEKRQSVAFWCNPISGHATLYWYQQILGQGPKLLIQFQNNGVVDDSQLPKDRFSAERLKGVDSTLKIQPAKLEDSAVYLCASSSTAGRRGDGYTFGSGTRLTVV.

The chain links TRBV10-2 to TRBJ1-5; 7 bases line up with TRBD1. J was trimmed by 7 bases and V by 6 bases; bases with no gene match: 9. CDR3 size: 14 residues. The germline CDR1 and CDR2 sequences are WSHSY and SAAADI. The CDR3 coding sequence is TGCGCCAGCAGACGGACGCAGGGGGACCAGCCCCAGCATTTT. Its translation is CASRRTQGDQPQHF.

The sample holds a few counts of this clone. J is TRBJ2-1 and V is TRBV23-1, with unresolved D. TRBV23-1 is noted as an ORF with a role that remains uncertain. The CDR3 has 12 amino acids. Deletions cut 3 bases from V and 6 bases from J, with 6 bases between. CDR3: CASSQVGNEQFF. CDR3 in DNA: TGCGCCAGCAGTCAGGTTGGCAATGAGCAGTTCTTC.

This clone was recorded many times. The V call is TRBV5-8, the J call TRBJ2-2, with 10 nucleotides matching TRBD1. J lost 4 bases, V lost 4 bases, and 7 bases had no gene match. Per the germline V gene, CDR1 is SGHTS and CDR2 is YDEGEE. CDR3 length: 16 amino acids. DNA of the CDR3: TGTGCCAGCAGCGGGACAGGGGTCGTTGGCACCGGGGAGCTGTTTTTT. Translation: CASSGTGVVGTGELFF.

The chain links TRBV29-1 to TRBJ2-2, with D possibly matching TRBD1 (6 bases). Trimming left V 3 bases short and J 7 bases short, with 18 bases between. The length of the CDR3 is 15 residues. Germline CDR1 reads SQVTM; CDR2 reads ANQGSEA. CDR3 in amino acids: CSVERVLSRGGELFF. The CDR3 nucleotides read TGCAGCGTTGAGAGGGTCTTGAGCAGGGGCGGGGAGCTGTTTTTT.

The chain combines TRBV5-1 with TRBJ2-7, with D perhaps matching TRBD1 (6 bases). The germline V gene has CDR1 SGHRS and CDR2 YFSETQ. The CDR3 runs 14 residues. V was pared by 4 bases and J by 2 bases, with 13 bases between. The CDR3 nucleotides read TGCGCCAGCAGCCGCCGGGACATAACCTACGAGCAGTACTTC. It yields the protein CASSRRDITYEQYF.

As for this clone: Germline and junction disagree at one end, which may indicate a read error. The V and J genes are TRBV7-2 and TRBJ2-1; no definite D call. The V gene's germline CDR1 is SGHTA and CDR2 FQGNSA. CDR3 length equals 13 residues. In nucleotides, the CDR3 is TGTGCCAGCAGCTTGTCTTTTGACCCAGCAAGACTCTTC. This codes for CASSLSFDPARLF.

This clone was seen a handful of times. The gene calls are TRBV2 and TRBJ2-1, with D uncertain. This CDR3 is 10 amino acids long. Trimming took 3 bases from V and 15 from J, leaving 9 bases between them. From germline, CDR1 is SNHLY and CDR2 FYNNEI. In DNA, the CDR3 is TGTGCCAGCAGTGACAAGGGCGGGTTCTTC. Encoded protein: CASSDKGGFF.

The chain links TRBV29-1 to TRBJ2-7, with D perhaps TRBD1 (5 bases). Trimming stripped 4 bases from V and 3 bases from J, with 19 bases between. The germline V gene has CDR1 SQVTM and CDR2 ANQGSEA. The CDR3 contains 15 residues. CDR3 in amino acids: CSVVFRRQGNYEQYF. CDR3 sequence (DNA): TGCAGCGTTGTCTTTCGGCGGCAGGGTAACTACGAGCAGTACTTC.

This sequence joins TRBV7-9 and TRBJ2-7; no clear D. The V end lost 5 bases, the J end lost 2 bases, and 22 bases lay between the germline ends. Germline CDR1 is SEHNR and CDR2 is FQNEAQ (reference sequence). The CDR3 runs to 17 residues. This CDR3 is CASSRSGLVLTTYEQYF. CDR3 in DNA: TGTGCCAGCAGCCGTTCCGGTCTCGTCTTAACCACCTACGAGCAGTACTTC.

As to this clone: One junction end does not reproduce the germline sequence, and a read error may be involved. The rearrangement joins TRBV11-3 to TRBJ2-1; a possible D gene is TRBD1 (5 bases). CDR3 size: 17 residues. Germline V lookup: CDR1 SGHNT, CDR2 YENEEA. The CDR3 sequence: CASSLVQALSSHNEQFF. The CDR3 DNA sequence: TGTGCCAGCAGCTTAGTACAGGCTCTGAGCTCCCACAATGAGCAGTTCTTC.

This chain links TRBV5-6 with TRBJ2-1; D gene ambiguous. Between the trimmed V and J ends, which lost 0 bases and 2 bases, there was a span of 9 bases. The CDR3 consists of 15 residues. From germline, CDR1 is SGHDT and CDR2 YYEEEE. CDR3 sequence reads: CASSLVEQAYNEQFF. CDR3 bases: TGTGCCAGCAGCTTGGTCGAGCAGGCCTACAATGAGCAGTTCTTC.

V gene TRBV30 combines with J gene TRBJ2-1; D gene unclear. Germline V gives CDR1 GTSNPN, CDR2 SVGIG (reference sequence). Between the trimmed V and J ends, which lost 3 bases and 0 bases, there was a span of 9 bases. The CDR3 is 14 residues long. CDR3 sequence: CAWRLPGSYNEQFF. The CDR3 DNA reads as TGTGCCTGGAGACTACCCGGCTCCTACAATGAGCAGTTCTTC.

This chain links TRBV25-1 with TRBJ1-5, with D possibly matching TRBD1 (5 bases). There are 16 residues in the CDR3. Germline V gene sequence: CDR1 MGHDK, CDR2 SYGVNS. V shed 5 bases and J shed 4 bases, with 18 bases lying between them. In nucleotides, the CDR3 is TGTGCCAGCAGTCAAATCCGGGGCTGGGGTAATCAGCCCCAGCATTTT. Its protein product is CASSQIRGWGNQPQHF.